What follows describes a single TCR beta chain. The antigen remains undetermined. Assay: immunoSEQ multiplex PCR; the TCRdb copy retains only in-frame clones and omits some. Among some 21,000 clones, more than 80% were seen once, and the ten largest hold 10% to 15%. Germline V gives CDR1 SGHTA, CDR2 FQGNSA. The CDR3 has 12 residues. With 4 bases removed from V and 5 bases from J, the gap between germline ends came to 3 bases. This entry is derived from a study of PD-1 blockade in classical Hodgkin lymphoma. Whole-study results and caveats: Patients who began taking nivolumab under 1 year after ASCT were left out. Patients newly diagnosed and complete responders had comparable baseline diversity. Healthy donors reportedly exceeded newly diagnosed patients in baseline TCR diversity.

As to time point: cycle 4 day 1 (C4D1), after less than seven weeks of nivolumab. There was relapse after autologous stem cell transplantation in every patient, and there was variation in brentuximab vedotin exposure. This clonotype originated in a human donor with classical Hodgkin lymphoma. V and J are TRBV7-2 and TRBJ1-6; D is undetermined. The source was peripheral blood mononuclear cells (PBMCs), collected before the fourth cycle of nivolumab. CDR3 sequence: CASSSNNSPLHF. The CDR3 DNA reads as TGTGCCAGCAGCTCGAATAATTCACCCCTCCACTTT.